This TCR beta chain was found in a study of graft-versus-host responses after intestinal transplantation (dated by TCRdb to 2020 to 2022). In the study overall: Recipients received multivisceral, liver-intestinal, or isolated intestinal transplants. Anti-thymocyte globulin induction was given to all recipients, followed by maintenance tacrolimus and steroids for 2 to 3 years. Graft-versus-host and host-versus-graft alloreactive T cell clones were tracked in the graft, circulation and bone marrow after intestinal transplantation using bulk TCR-beta CDR3 sequencing. Alloreactive clones were identified by sequencing pre-transplant mixed lymphocyte reaction products and comparing them with unstimulated pre-transplant donor and recipient T cells. A cohort of approximately 23 intestinal transplant recipients, including one retransplant, was enrolled, and 3 patients lacking pretransplant specimens were excluded. A peak of at least 4% donor T cells among recipient peripheral blood mononuclear cells was the definition used for donor T cell macrochimerism. Rather than going through the commercial service, samples from a few later patients were sequenced in-house on an Illumina MiSeq and processed with MiXCR. The paper's findings and limits, for the study overall: GvH clones were detected in recipient bone marrow, and some appeared earlier in ileal mucosa or blood, consistent with an intestinal mucosal origin. Early after transplant, peak levels of circulating GvH clones were associated with declines in HvG clones. In the allografts of patients with donor T cell macrochimerism, GvH to HvG T cell clonal ratios were high. Conclusions were limited by the relatively low number and heterogeneity of intestinal transplant patients.

Library creation used the immunoSEQ multiplex PCR assay. For most patients, genomic DNA was isolated using the Qiagen DNeasy Blood and Tissue Kit and was shipped frozen to Adaptive Biotechnologies for TCR sequencing. Adaptive Biotechnologies carried out high-throughput TCR-beta CDR3 sequencing of genomic DNA for most patients. On the study's bioinformatics: TCR sequencing data were retrieved from Adaptive's ImmunoSEQ software for 18 patients, whereas a few other patients were processed with MiXCR and VDJtools. To correct CD4 versus CD8 sorting errors, any sequence found in both subsets at a frequency ratio below 5:1 was removed. CDR3 nucleotide sequences shared between donor and recipient were removed because their origin could not be assigned. To be classed as alloreactive, a clone needed at least 2-fold expansion over unstimulated cells and a minimum CFSE-low frequency of 0.002% (template counts) or 0.001% (read counts). Mappable clones were those detected in sequenced pre-transplant spleen, lymph node, or MLR CFSE-low populations of the donor or recipient. The cumulative frequency of alloreactive clones was calculated as a percentage of all sequences, weighted by copy number. Not all clones reach the TCRdb copy of this immuneACCESS table, which keeps in-frame sequences only. Checked studies attribute under half of the gap to unresolved V genes and leave the rest unexplained. The V and J calls and the clone size are those of that table, but D and trimming were determined from the DNA. The sample contains roughly 90,000 clones, around 93% of them found a single time. About 0.34% of the sample lies in the top ten.

About this clone itself: What this receptor recognizes is not known. No much larger clonotype is one base removed from it; base qualities were not supplied.

The label giving this sample's time point can be read as: cells obtained before transplantation from donor or recipient. CD3+CD4+ and CD3+CD8+ populations were FACS-sorted from unstimulated pre-transplant donor and recipient cells taken from spleen or lymph nodes. The junction shows trimming of 4 bases on V and 4 bases on J, plus 17 bases between the germline ends. The CDR3 goes from the cysteine to the phenylalanine over 15 residues. Of all the DNA, just the CDR3 is kept, 45 bases in frame from base 1. Looking up the germline V gene yields CDR1 SGDLS and CDR2 YYNGEE. This specimen was unstimulated CD4+ T cells sorted from spleen or lymph node cells, taken before transplant. In this chain, TRBV9 is recombined with TRBJ2-5; the D gene is perhaps TRBD2, from 5 matching bases. The clonotype originates from a human donor who was the organ donor for an intestinal transplant. Here is the DNA: TGTGCCAGCAGCTTAAATCTCGGGGTGGGAGAGACCCAGTACTTC. The translation is CASSLNLGVGETQYF. Outside the CDR3, residues come from the reference TRBV9 and TRBJ2-5 proteins, so the full variable domain is: DSGVTQTPKHLITATGQRVTLRCSPRSGDLSVYWYQQSLDQGLQFLIQYYNGEERAKGNILERFSAQQFPDLHSELNLSSLELGDSALYFCASSLNLGVGETQYFGPGTRLLVL.